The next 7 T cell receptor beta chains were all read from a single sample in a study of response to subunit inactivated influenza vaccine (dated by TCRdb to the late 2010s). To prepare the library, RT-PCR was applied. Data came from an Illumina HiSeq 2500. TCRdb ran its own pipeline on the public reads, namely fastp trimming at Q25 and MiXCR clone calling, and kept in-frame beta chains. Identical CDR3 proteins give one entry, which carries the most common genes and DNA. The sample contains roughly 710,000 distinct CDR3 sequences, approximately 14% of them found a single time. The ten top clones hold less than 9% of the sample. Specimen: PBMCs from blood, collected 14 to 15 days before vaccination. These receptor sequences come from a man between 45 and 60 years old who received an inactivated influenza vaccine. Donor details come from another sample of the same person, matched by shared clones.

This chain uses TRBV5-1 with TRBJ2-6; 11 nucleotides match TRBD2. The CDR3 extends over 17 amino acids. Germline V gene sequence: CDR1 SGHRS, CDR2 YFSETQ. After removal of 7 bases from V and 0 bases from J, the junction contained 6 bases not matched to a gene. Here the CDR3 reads CASAGSGGASGANVLTF. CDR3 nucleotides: TGCGCCAGCGCGGGTAGCGGGGGGGCCTCTGGGGCCAACGTCCTGACTTTC.

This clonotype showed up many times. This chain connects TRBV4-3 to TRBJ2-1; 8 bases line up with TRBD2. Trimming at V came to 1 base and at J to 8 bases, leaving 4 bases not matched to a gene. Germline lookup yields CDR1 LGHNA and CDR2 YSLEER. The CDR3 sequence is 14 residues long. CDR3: CASSQGSGTDEQFF. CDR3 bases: TGCGCCAGCAGCCAAGGTAGCGGGACGGATGAGCAGTTCTTC.

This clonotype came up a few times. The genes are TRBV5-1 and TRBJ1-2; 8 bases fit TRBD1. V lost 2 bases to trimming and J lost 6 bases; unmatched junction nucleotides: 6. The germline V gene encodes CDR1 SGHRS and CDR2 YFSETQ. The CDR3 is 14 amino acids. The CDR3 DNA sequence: TGCGCCAGCAGCTTAGGACAGGGACCAAATGGCTACACCTTC. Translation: CASSLGQGPNGYTF.

This CDR3 reads CASSQDRRALTRQYF. CDR3 sequence (DNA): TGTGCCAGCAGCCAGGATCGAAGGGCCCTCACGAGGCAGTACTTC. The rearrangement links TRBV7-2 to TRBJ2-7; D not certain. Germline values: CDR1 SGHTA, CDR2 FQGNSA. V lost 5 bases, J lost 9 bases, and 23 bases lay in between. The length of the CDR3 is 15 residues.

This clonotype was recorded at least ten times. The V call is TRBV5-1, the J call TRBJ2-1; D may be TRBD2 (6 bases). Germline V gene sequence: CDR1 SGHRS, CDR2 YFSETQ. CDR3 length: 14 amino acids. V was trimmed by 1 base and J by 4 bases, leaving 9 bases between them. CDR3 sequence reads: CASSLTSRYNEQFF. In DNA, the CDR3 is TGCGCCAGCAGCTTGACTAGCCGGTACAATGAGCAGTTCTTC. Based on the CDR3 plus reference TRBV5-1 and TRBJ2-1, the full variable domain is KAGVTQTPRYLIKTRGQQVTLSCSPISGHRSVSWYQQTPGQGLQFLFEYFSETQRNKGNFPGRFSGRQFSNSRSEMNVSTLELGDSALYLCASSLTSRYNEQFFGPGTRLTVL.

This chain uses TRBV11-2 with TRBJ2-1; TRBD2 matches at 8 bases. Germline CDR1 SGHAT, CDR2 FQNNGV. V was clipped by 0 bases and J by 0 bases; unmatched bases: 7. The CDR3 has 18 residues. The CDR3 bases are TGTGCCAGCAGCTTAGACACGGGGGGGCTCTACTCCTACAATGAGCAGTTCTTC. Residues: CASSLDTGGLYSYNEQFF. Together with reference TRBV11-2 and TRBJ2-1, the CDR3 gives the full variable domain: EAGVAQSPRYKIIEKRQSVAFWCNPISGHATLYWYQQILGQGPKLLIQFQNNGVVDDSQLPKDRFSAERLKGVDSTLKIQPAKLEDSAVYLCASSLDTGGLYSYNEQFFGPGTRLTVL.

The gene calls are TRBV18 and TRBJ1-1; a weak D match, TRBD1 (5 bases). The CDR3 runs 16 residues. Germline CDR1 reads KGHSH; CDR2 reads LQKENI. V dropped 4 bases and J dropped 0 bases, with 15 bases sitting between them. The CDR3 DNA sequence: TGTGCCAGCTCACAAAGACAGCCCAAGATGAACACTGAAGCTTTCTTT. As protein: CASSQRQPKMNTEAFF.